By sample share, the clone carrying this TCR beta chain is large. Its antigen remains unidentified. Multiplex touch-down PCR with TRB-A/B primers amplified rearranged V-D-J TRB sequences. Each CDR3 protein is one row after TCRdb ran MiXCR on the multiplex PCR reads. The sample consists of 850 to 1,000 distinct CDR3 sequences, roughly a fifth of them appearing once. V trimming: 4 bases; J trimming: 6 bases; junction bases outside the gene matches: 4. CDR3 size: 13 residues. Germline loops: CDR1 SQVTM, CDR2 ANQGSEA. TCR beta rearrangements were amplified from peripheral blood genomic DNA. The sample is drawn from a study of T cell repertoires in aging, cancer and after chemotherapy. Study conclusions and caveats: Untreated cancer patients had significantly lower blood TCR diversity than age-matched healthy donors. Loss of evenness, beyond lost richness, contributed to age-related TCR diversity decline in cancer patients. In each cancer cohort, median generation probability increased across chemotherapy, suggesting thymic output rebounded.

The clonotype originates from a human donor with a solid tumor. What was sequenced was blood. The chain couples TRBV29-1 to TRBJ1-1; TRBD1 matches 11 bases. The CDR3 protein is CSVADRGLAEAFF. The CDR3, as DNA: TGCAGCGTTGCGGACAGGGGGCTTGCTGAAGCTTTCTTT.